Listed below are T cell receptor beta chains from one sample, sequenced in a study of cytomegalovirus exposure and HLA in healthy donors. Some clones are missing from TCRdb's copy, which holds only in-frame ones; the method was immunoSEQ multiplex PCR. This table holds 130,000 or so clones. Sequenced input: PBMCs. Source of these receptors: a woman aged 40-49 years in good health and CMV-seronegative. Each CDR3 is given with its conserved first and last residue. The D gene is left open where the match is weak.

TRBJ1-1 TRBD1 TRBV6-1 14 TGTGCCAGCAGTGAACTACAGGGGTACACTGAAGCTTTCTTT CASSELQGYTEAFF
TRBJ1-5 TRBD1 TRBV7-3 15 TGTGCCAGCAGCCCCACAGGGGCAATTGGTCAGCCCCAGCATTTT CASSPTGAIGQPQHF
TRBJ1-2 . TRBV4-3 15 TGCGCCAGCAGCCAGACTCTCGGGGAACGAGATGGCTACACCTTC CASSQTLGERDGYTF
TRBJ1-1 . TRBV10-3 15 TGTGCCATCACTAAGGACACCCGGACGTACACTGAAGCTTTCTTT CAITKDTRTYTEAFF
TRBJ1-3 . TRBV4-1 21 TGCGCCAGCAGCCAAGCCCCCAGCGGGACGAAGATGTTCAACTCTGGAAACACCATATATTTT CASSQAPSGTKMFNSGNTIYF
TRBJ1-1 . TRBV4-2 14 TGTGCCAGCAGCCCGGGGTACCGAGCGCCGGAAGCTTTCTTT CASSPGYRAPEAFF
TRBJ1-1 . TRBV7-3 13 TGTGCCAGCAGCTTTACCCCCCGGACTGAAGCTTTCTTT CASSFTPRTEAFF
TRBJ1-5 . TRBV28 15 TGTGCCAGCAGTTTAATTGCAGTTAGCAATCAGCCCCAGCATTTT CASSLIAVSNQPQHF
TRBJ1-1 . TRBV7-8 15 TGTGCCAGCAGCCCATGGCAGGGGAAGGGCACTGAAGCTTTCTTT CASSPWQGKGTEAFF
TRBJ1-3 TRBD1 TRBV11-1 16 TGTGCCAGCAGCCCGACCGGGACAGGGGGCAGAAACACCATATATTTT CASSPTGTGGRNTIYF
TRBJ2-5 . TRBV11-2 13 TGTGCCAGCAGCCCTCAGGGGAGAGAGACCCAGTACTTC CASSPQGRETQYF
TRBJ2-5 TRBD2 TRBV6-1 18 TGTGCCAGCAGTGAAGCGCGGACGGCGGGGGGTGAGCAAGAGACCCAGTACTTC CASSEARTAGGEQETQYF
TRBJ1-4 TRBD1 TRBV6-1 14 TGTGCCAGCAGTGATGAGGACAGGGGCGAAAAACTGTTTTTT CASSDEDRGEKLFF
TRBJ1-2 TRBD1 TRBV27 15 TGTGCCAGCAGTTATCGGACAGGGGGCGCAAATGGCTACACCTTC CASSYRTGGANGYTF
TRBJ2-1 . TRBV4-3 16 TGCGCCAGCAGCCAAGACCCACAGGGCAGTATGGATGAGCAGTTCTTC CASSQDPQGSMDEQFF
TRBJ1-1 . TRBV19 11 TGTGCCGCGAGGTCTTTGGCTGAAGCTTTCTTT CAARSLAEAFF
TRBJ2-1 . TRBV11-2 15 TGTGCCAGCAGCTTGGGAGCGGTGTCCTACAATGAGCAGTTCTTC CASSLGAVSYNEQFF
TRBJ1-3 . TRBV15 17 TGTGCCACCAGCCAAGTAGGGAGAACCATCTCTGGAAACACCATATATTTT CATSQVGRTISGNTIYF
TRBJ1-4 . TRBV4-1 16 TGCGCCAGCAGCCAAGAGTCCGGGGCAACTAATGAAAAACTGTTTTTT CASSQESGATNEKLFF
TRBJ1-5 TRBD1 TRBV11-2 15 TGTGCCAGCAGCTCTACAGGGGCGCGAAACCAGCCCCAGCATTTT CASSSTGARNQPQHF
TRBJ2-3 TRBD2 TRBV7-8 15 TGTGCCAGCATCCTTATCCAAGCGGGGGCAGATACGCAGTATTTT CASILIQAGADTQYF
TRBJ1-1 . TRBV4-3 15 TGCGCCAGCAGCCAAGAAATCAAAGGACGGGATGAAGCTTTCTTT CASSQEIKGRDEAFF
TRBJ1-5 TRBD1 TRBV15 16 TGTGCCACCAGCAGAGCAGGGGGCTGGGGCAATCAGCCCCAGCATTTT CATSRAGGWGNQPQHF
TRBJ2-2 TRBD1 TRBV5-6 16 TGTGCCAGCAGCTTCTTAGAGGGGGCCGAGACCGGGGAGCTGTTTTTT CASSFLEGAETGELFF
TRBJ2-7 TRBD1 TRBV5-8 15 TGTGCCAGCAGCCCCCGGGACAGGGGGTTCCACGAGCAGTACTTC CASSPRDRGFHEQYF
TRBJ2-7 . TRBV7-2 14 TGTGCCAGCAGCCCTGCAGCGGTTTCCTACGAGCAGTACTTC CASSPAAVSYEQYF
TRBJ2-1 TRBD2 TRBV28 15 TGTGCCAGCGGGGACCTAGCGGGGGTGTACAATGAGCAGTTCTTC CASGDLAGVYNEQFF
TRBJ2-1 . TRBV6-1 15 TGTGCCAGCACCCATCAATGGACAACCTACAATGAGCAGTTCTTC CASTHQWTTYNEQFF
TRBJ1-1 TRBD1 TRBV29-1 14 TGCAGCGTTGATTCCGGGACAGGGGAAACTGAAGCTTTCTTT CSVDSGTGETEAFF
TRBJ1-1 TRBD1 TRBV7-3 14 TGTGCCAGCAGGGATCAGGGGGCGCTCACTGAAGCTTTCTTT CASRDQGALTEAFF
TRBJ2-7 . TRBV7-2 12 TGTGCCAGCAGCTTCGCCACCTACGAGCAGTACTTC CASSFATYEQYF
TRBJ2-2 . TRBV18 13 TGTGCCAGCTCACCGCTAAACACCGGGGAGCTGTTTTTT CASSPLNTGELFF
TRBJ2-5 TRBD1 TRBV7-3 13 TGTGCCAGCAGCTTGACAGGGGCTCGGGAGCAGTACTTC CASSLTGAREQYF
TRBJ1-5 . TRBV7-2 14 TGTGCCAGCAGCTTAGAAACAGGGCGTCAGCCCCAGCATTTT CASSLETGRQPQHF
TRBJ2-3 . TRBV2 16 TGTGCCAGCAGTGAAGCCCGTCGGTCCCGCACAGATACGCAGTATTTT CASSEARRSRTDTQYF
TRBJ1-1 . TRBV6-4 13 TGTGCCAGCAGTGAAGGCGGGAACACTGAAGCTTTCTTT CASSEGGNTEAFF
TRBJ2-1 . TRBV5-1 13 TGCGCCAGCAGCTTATCCGTTTACAATGAGCAGTTCTTC CASSLSVYNEQFF
TRBJ2-3 TRBD1 TRBV7-9 14 TGTGCCAGCAGATGGGGACAGGGACCAGATACGCAGTATTTT CASRWGQGPDTQYF
TRBJ2-5 . TRBV9 14 TGTGCCAGCAGCGTAGGGGCAGACCAAGAGACCCAGTACTTC CASSVGADQETQYF
TRBJ2-1 . TRBV4-3 16 TGCGCCAGCAGCCAAGATCTGGCAGGGGCCGGGGATGAGCAGTTCTTC CASSQDLAGAGDEQFF
TRBJ1-5 . TRBV6-1 16 TGTGCCAGCAGTGAAGCGGGTCCGGGAATCAATCAGCCCCAGCATTTT CASSEAGPGINQPQHF
TRBJ2-2 . TRBV28 12 TGTGCCAGCACTACCGGGACCGGGGAGCTGTTTTTT CASTTGTGELFF
TRBJ2-7 TRBD1 TRBV7-7 15 TGTGCTAGCAGCTTTGGACAGGCGATAATCTACGAGCAGTACTTC CASSFGQAIIYEQYF
TRBJ1-4 . TRBV7-3 16 TGTGCCAGCAGCCGCGATCAGGAGGGGTTCCGGGAAAAACTGTTTTTT CASSRDQEGFREKLFF
TRBJ1-4 . TRBV13 16 TGTGCCAGCAGCTTAGGGAAACAGGGAATCGTGGCAAAACTGTTTTTT CASSLGKQGIVAKLFF
TRBJ2-7 . TRBV5-6 16 TGTGCCAGCGGAATTGATCGAGGCCCCGGCCCCTACGAGCAGTACTTC CASGIDRGPGPYEQYF
TRBJ2-2 . TRBV7-2 13 TGTGCCAGCAGCTTAGCACTCACCGGGGAGCTGTTTTTT CASSLALTGELFF
TRBJ2-1 TRBD1 TRBV27 16 TGTGCCAGCAGTCCGGGGACAGGGGGCGGTTCCAATGAGCAGTTCTTC CASSPGTGGGSNEQFF
TRBJ2-3 . TRBV9 12 TGTGCCAGCAGCGTAGTGGAGGATACGCAGTATTTT CASSVVEDTQYF
TRBJ1-5 . TRBV4-1 13 TGCGCCAGCAGCCAAGTCAGAAATCAGCCCCAGCATTTT CASSQVRNQPQHF
TRBJ2-3 TRBD2 TRBV10-3 17 TGTGCCATCAGTGAGTCCTCACTAGCGGGAGCCACAGATACGCAGTATTTT CAISESSLAGATDTQYF
TRBJ1-6 TRBD1 TRBV28 15 TGTGCCAGCAGTCCCGCGGGACAGGGAAATTCACCCCTCCACTTT CASSPAGQGNSPLHF
TRBJ2-2 . TRBV4-2 17 TGTGCCAGCAGCCAAGACCGGGACAAGGCGAACACCGGGGAGCTGTTTTTT CASSQDRDKANTGELFF
TRBJ1-1 . TRBV6-6 15 TGTGCCAGCAGCCGGCTTGGGGTGGGGGCCACTGAAGCTTTCTTT CASSRLGVGATEAFF
TRBJ1-2 . TRBV29-1 13 TGCAGCGTTGGTCCCCAGGGGAACTATGGCTACACCTTC CSVGPQGNYGYTF
TRBJ1-1 . TRBV19 15 TGTGCCAGTAGTATTTCGCCCCTAGGGAACACTGAAGCTTTCTTT CASSISPLGNTEAFF
TRBJ2-1 TRBD2 TRBV9 15 TGTGCCAGCAGCGTAGAGAGCGGGGGGGCAGGTGAGCAGTTCTTC CASSVESGGAGEQFF
TRBJ1-5 TRBD1 TRBV29-1 13 TGCAGCGTCCGGACAGGGGGGAATCAGCCCCAGCATTTT CSVRTGGNQPQHF